Below, 14 T cell receptor beta chains from the same sample are listed, as sequenced in a study of cytotoxic CD8 clonotypes in ibrutinib-treated CLL. Assay used: immunoSEQ multiplex PCR; TCRdb lists only in-frame clones, some missing. This repertoire shows about 130,000 clones, roughly 83% found once; its top ten account for 9.5% to 15%. The sample in question was PBMCs, obtained after 12 months of ibrutinib treatment. The receptors shown here come from a human donor with chronic lymphocytic leukemia.

This chain links TRBV18 with TRBJ1-4; D unresolved. The CDR3 is made up of 16 amino acids. V was pared by 3 bases and J by 0 bases, with 11 bases between. Per germline, CDR1 KGHSH and CDR2 LQKENI. The chain's CDR3 is CASSPFPVATNEKLFF. The CDR3 bases are TGTGCCAGCTCACCCTTCCCAGTTGCAACTAATGAAAAACTGTTTTTT.

Regarding this clone: Distinct nucleotide sequences in the sample also encode this CDR3. The chain joins TRBV9 to TRBJ2-5, with 13 bases fitting TRBD2. J was trimmed by 5 bases and V by 2 bases; bases with no gene match: 3. Germline CDR1 is SGDLS and CDR2 is YYNGEE. The CDR3 consists of 15 residues. The chain's CDR3 is CASSVGLAGVETQYF. In nucleotides, the CDR3 is TGTGCCAGCAGCGTCGGACTAGCGGGAGTGGAGACCCAGTACTTC.

The J gene is TRBJ1-5, the V gene TRBV30; maybe TRBD1 (6 bases). The germline CDR1 and CDR2 sequences are GTSNPN and SVGIG (reference sequence). The V gene lost 1 base and the J gene lost 5 bases, with 9 bases spanning the gap. The CDR3 loop spans 13 amino acids. The CDR3 sequence is CAWSDSGDQPQHF. The CDR3 DNA is TGTGCCTGGAGTGATTCAGGGGATCAGCCCCAGCATTTT.

CDR3 sequence reads: CASSSERRTYEQYF. The CDR3 DNA reads TGTGCCAGCAGCTCAGAGCGGAGAACCTACGAGCAGTACTTC. The chain uses TRBV7-2 and TRBJ2-7, with D perhaps TRBD2 (5 bases). The CDR3 has 14 residues. CDR1 and CDR2 from the germline V gene are SGHTA and FQGNSA. V lost 4 bases to trimming and J lost 2 bases, with 12 bases between them.

The chain employs TRBV27 and TRBJ1-5; weak D call: TRBD1 (5 bases). The V gene's germline CDR1 is MNHEY and CDR2 SMNVEV (reference sequence). The CDR3 totals 15 residues. Trimming pared 0 bases from V and 5 bases from J, leaving 11 bases between. CDR3 sequence reads: CASSLSGTFYQPQHF. CDR3 bases: TGTGCCAGCAGTTTATCAGGGACCTTTTATCAGCCCCAGCATTTT.

The chain is built from TRBV4-1 and TRBJ1-4, with D unresolved. Germline V gene lookup returns CDR1 MGHRA and CDR2 YSYEKL. The germline V and J ends were trimmed by 4 bases and 0 bases, with 18 bases remaining between them. This CDR3 region has 18 residues. CDR3 amino acids: CASSPLTLPVATNEKLFF. CDR3 DNA sequence: TGCGCCAGCAGCCCACTGACCCTCCCGGTTGCAACTAATGAAAAACTGTTTTTT.

This clone was observed a handful of times. The chain couples TRBV30 to TRBJ1-1; D uncertain. This CDR3 region has 14 residues. Trimming cost V 2 bases and J 1 base, with 11 bases left between them. Germline V gives CDR1 GTSNPN, CDR2 SVGIG (reference sequence). For the CDR3, the DNA is TGTGCCTGGAGTAGCGGACGGCCGAACACTGAAGCTTTCTTT. It translates to CAWSSGRPNTEAFF.

The chain joins TRBV7-9 to TRBJ1-2; D gene unclear. Between the trimmed V and J ends, which lost 4 bases and 2 bases, there was a span of 2 bases. In germline, CDR1 is SEHNR, CDR2 FQNEAQ (reference sequence). There are 11 residues in the CDR3. The CDR3: CASSSNYGYTF. The CDR3 nucleotides are TGTGCCAGCAGCTCAAACTATGGCTACACCTTC.

The V gene is TRBV9, the J gene TRBJ2-6; TRBD2 aligns across 7 bases. This CDR3 is 15 amino acids long. Germline V gene lookup returns CDR1 SGDLS and CDR2 YYNGEE. V was pared by 3 bases and J by 0 bases, with 0 bases of the junction left unmatched. CDR3 nucleotides: TGTGCCAGCAGCGCTAGCGGCTCTGGGGCCAACGTCCTGACTTTC. Translating it yields CASSASGSGANVLTF.

The chain employs TRBV6-1 and TRBJ2-7; TRBD2 aligns across 11 bases. The CDR3 runs 15 residues. CDR1 and CDR2 (germline): MNHNS, SASEGT. J lost 4 bases, V lost 4 bases, and 6 bases had no gene match. Written as DNA, the CDR3 is TGTGCCAGCAGTGTAGCGGGAGGGCCGGGGTACGAGCAGTACTTC. This codes for CASSVAGGPGYEQYF.

The chain employs TRBV9 and TRBJ2-7; 7 bases match TRBD2. In germline, CDR1 is SGDLS, CDR2 YYNGEE. The CDR3 extends over 14 amino acids. Germline trimming cut 4 bases from V and 2 bases from J; bases unmatched to any gene: 6. CDR3 DNA: TGTGCCAGCAGCCCTCGGGACTACGCCTACGAGCAGTACTTC. Its translation is CASSPRDYAYEQYF.

The chain joins TRBV9 to TRBJ2-5; no definite D call. The V gene lost 4 bases and the J gene lost 5 bases, with 15 bases spanning the gap. In germline, CDR1 is SGDLS, CDR2 YYNGEE. The CDR3 is made up of 14 amino acids. The CDR3 reads CASSPTWSGETQYF. In DNA, the CDR3 is TGTGCCAGCAGCCCTACTTGGTCGGGCGAGACCCAGTACTTC.

V is TRBV5-6 and J is TRBJ1-1; 7 bases are shared with TRBD1. Germline V CDR1 and CDR2: SGHDT, YYEEEE. With V trimmed by 1 base and J by 1 base, 7 bases remained unmatched. This CDR3 is 16 amino acids long. DNA for the CDR3: TGTGCCAGCAGCTTGTCCCACCGGGACAGGAACACTGAAGCTTTCTTT. It yields the protein CASSLSHRDRNTEAFF.

CDR3 nucleotide sequence: TGTGCCAGCAGCTTAGCGGGGGTCACTGAAGCTTTCTTT. This codes for CASSLAGVTEAFF. The chain carries TRBV7-9 and TRBJ1-1; TRBD1 is a possible D gene (5 bases). Germline V lookup: CDR1 SEHNR, CDR2 FQNEAQ (reference sequence). V lost 0 bases and J lost 4, with 6 bases in between. This CDR3 is built from 13 residues.